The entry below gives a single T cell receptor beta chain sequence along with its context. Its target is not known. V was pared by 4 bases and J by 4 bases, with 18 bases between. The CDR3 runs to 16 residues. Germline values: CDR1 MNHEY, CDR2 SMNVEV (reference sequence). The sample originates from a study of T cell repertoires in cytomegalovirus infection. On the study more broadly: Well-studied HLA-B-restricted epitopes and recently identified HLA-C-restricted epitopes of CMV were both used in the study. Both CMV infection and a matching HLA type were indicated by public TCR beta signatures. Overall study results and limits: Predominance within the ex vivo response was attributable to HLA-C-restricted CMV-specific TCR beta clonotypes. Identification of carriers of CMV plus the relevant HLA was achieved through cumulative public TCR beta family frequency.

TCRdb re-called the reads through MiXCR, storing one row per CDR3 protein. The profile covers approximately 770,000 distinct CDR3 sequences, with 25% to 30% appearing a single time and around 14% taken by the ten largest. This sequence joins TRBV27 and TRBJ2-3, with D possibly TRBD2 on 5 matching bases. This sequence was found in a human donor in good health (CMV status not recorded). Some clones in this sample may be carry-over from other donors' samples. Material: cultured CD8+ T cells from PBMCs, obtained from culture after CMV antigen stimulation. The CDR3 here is CASSSPQRYKPDTQYF. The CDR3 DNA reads TGTGCCAGCAGTTCGCCCCAGCGGTACAAACCAGATACGCAGTATTTT.